The entry that follows covers one T cell receptor (beta chain) sequence. The data were obtained in a study of blood T cell repertoires in COVID-19. For the study at large: T cells, B-cell-depleted T cells, or PBMCs supplied cDNA or gDNA.

V dropped 6 bases and J dropped 6 bases, with 5 bases sitting between them. The CDR3 totals 11 residues. Germline-derived CDR1 and CDR2 are MDHEN and SYDVKM. Ages ranged from about 18 to 89 years, with residence in about 24 US areas. Cohort allocation depended upon clinical history that participants reported. Original processing methods: It was from reference gene primer amplification that nucleated cell counts were estimated. Repertoires were generated with immunoSEQ multiplex PCR, while TCRdb's copy carries only in-frame clones and drops some. Clone size and the V and J calls come from that table; the DNA yielded D and trimming. This table holds about 310,000 clones, over 75% found once.

The V and J genes are TRBV28 and TRBJ2-2; D is ambiguous. The TCR sequence derives from a woman aged 40 to 50 who had recovered from COVID-19. Sequenced input: PBMCs or T cells enriched from blood (not recorded which). The CDR3 protein is CASRLAGELFF. In DNA form, the CDR3 reads TGTGCCAGCAGGCTAGCCGGGGAGCTGTTTTTT.